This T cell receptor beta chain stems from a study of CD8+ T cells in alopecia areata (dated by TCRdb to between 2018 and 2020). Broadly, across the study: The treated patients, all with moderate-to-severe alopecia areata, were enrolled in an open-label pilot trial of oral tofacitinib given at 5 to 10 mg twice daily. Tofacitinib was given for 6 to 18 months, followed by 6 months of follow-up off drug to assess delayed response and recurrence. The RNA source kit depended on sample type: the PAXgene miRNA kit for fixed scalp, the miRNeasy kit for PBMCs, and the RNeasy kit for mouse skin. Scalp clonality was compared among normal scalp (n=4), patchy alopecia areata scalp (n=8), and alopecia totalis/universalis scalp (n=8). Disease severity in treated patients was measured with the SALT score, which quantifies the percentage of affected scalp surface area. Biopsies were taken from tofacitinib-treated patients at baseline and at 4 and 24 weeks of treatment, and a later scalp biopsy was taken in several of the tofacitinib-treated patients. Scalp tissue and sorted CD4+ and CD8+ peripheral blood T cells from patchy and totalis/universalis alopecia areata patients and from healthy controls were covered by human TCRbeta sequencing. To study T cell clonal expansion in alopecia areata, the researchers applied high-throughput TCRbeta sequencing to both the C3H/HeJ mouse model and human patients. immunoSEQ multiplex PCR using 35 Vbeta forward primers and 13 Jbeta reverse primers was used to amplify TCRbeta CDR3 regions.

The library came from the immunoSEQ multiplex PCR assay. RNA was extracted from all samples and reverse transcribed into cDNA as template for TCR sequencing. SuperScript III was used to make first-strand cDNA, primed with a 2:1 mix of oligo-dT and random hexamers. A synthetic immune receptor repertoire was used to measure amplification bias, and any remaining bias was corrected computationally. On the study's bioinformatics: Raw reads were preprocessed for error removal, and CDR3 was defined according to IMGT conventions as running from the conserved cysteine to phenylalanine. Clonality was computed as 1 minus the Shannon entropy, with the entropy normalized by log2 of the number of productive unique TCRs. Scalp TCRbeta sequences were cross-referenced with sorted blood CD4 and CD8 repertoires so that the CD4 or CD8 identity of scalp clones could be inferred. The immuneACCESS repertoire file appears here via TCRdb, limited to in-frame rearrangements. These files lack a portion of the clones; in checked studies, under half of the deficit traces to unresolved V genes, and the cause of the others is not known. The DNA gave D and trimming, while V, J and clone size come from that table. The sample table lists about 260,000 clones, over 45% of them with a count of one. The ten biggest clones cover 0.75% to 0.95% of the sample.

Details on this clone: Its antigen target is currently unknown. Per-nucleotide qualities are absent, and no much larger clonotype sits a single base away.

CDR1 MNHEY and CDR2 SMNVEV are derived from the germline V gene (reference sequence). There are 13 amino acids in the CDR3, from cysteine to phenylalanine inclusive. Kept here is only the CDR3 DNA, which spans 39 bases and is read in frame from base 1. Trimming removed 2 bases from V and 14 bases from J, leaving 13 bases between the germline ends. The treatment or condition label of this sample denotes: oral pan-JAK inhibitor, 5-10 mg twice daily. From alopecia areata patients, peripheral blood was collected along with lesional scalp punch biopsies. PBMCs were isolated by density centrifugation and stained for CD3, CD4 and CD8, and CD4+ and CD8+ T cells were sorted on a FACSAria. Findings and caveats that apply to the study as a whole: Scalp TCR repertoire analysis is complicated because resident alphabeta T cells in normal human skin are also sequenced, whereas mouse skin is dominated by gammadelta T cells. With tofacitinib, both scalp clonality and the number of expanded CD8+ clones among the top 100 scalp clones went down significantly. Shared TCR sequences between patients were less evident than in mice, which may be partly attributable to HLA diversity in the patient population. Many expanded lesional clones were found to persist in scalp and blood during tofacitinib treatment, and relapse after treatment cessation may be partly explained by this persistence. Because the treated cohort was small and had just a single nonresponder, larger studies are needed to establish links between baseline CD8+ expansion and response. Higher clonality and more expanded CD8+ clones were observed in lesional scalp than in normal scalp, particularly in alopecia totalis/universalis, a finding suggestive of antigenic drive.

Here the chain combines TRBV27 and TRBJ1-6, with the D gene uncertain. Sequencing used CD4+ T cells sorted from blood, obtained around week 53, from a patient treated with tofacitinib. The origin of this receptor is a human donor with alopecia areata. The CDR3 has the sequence CASSLHGARSLHF. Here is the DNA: TGTGCCAGCAGTTTACATGGCGCAAGGTCCCTCCACTTT.